The rows below give T cell receptor beta chains drawn from one sample of a study of T cells after yellow fever vaccination. TCRdb called the 5' RACE reads again in MiXCR, with one record for every CDR3 protein. Of some 340,000 distinct CDR3 sequences listed, about 10% are singletons. Source: CD4+ T cells sorted from PBMCs, taken 45 days after the yellow fever booster vaccination. The receptor set was obtained from a young man who received the YFV17D yellow fever vaccine. Both conserved end residues are part of each CDR3. A D gene is named only where the DNA matches it firmly. Only part of the rows carry a size: once, few, many, or a class if the clone is expanded.

CDR3 DNA	CDR3 protein	V gene	J gene	D gene	CDR3 length	clone size
TGTGCCAGCAGTTACTGGGACATACTGAACACCGGGGAGCTGTTTTTT	CASSYWDILNTGELFF	TRBV6-2/TRBV6-3	TRBJ2-2	-	16	few
TGTGCCACCAGTGTGGCAGGTAGAGCTAATGAGCAGTTCTTC	CATSVAGRANEQFF	TRBV24-1	TRBJ2-1	-	14	-
TGTGCCAGCAGCCTATCCCTACTAGCGGGGCGGTCAGGGGAGCAGTACTTC	CASSLSLLAGRSGEQYF	TRBV4-2	TRBJ2-7	TRBD2	17	few
TGTGCCAGCAGCTCCTACACGATAGAGTACTTC	CASSSYTIEYF	TRBV11-2	TRBJ2-7	-	11	few
TGCGCCAGCAGCCAAGATCTGGGACAGTTAAAAGAGCAGTACTTC	CASSQDLGQLKEQYF	TRBV4-3	TRBJ2-7	TRBD1	15	few
TGTGCCAGCAGCACAGGGCCTCTCAATGAAAAACTGTTTTTT	CASSTGPLNEKLFF	TRBV28	TRBJ1-4	-	14	many
TGTGCCAGCAGCAACGGACAGGGGACTCCCCTCCACTTT	CASSNGQGTPLHF	TRBV7-9	TRBJ1-6	TRBD1	13	-
TGCGCCAGCAGCTTGGAGACAGGGGAGAGTGGCTACACCTTC	CASSLETGESGYTF	TRBV5-1	TRBJ1-2	TRBD1	14	few
TGTGCCAGCAGTCCGGCAGAGGATAGCTCTGGAAACACCATATATTTT	CASSPAEDSSGNTIYF	TRBV6-2/TRBV6-3	TRBJ1-3	-	16	-
TGTGCCAGCTCACTAGACACGACCTACGAGCAGTACTTC	CASSLDTTYEQYF	TRBV18	TRBJ2-7	-	13	-
TGTGCCACCAGATCCGGGACAGACAACTATGGCTACACCTTC	CATRSGTDNYGYTF	TRBV24-1	TRBJ1-2	TRBD1	14	few
TGCGGAACTAGCAGTTACAATGAGCAGTTCTTC	CGTSSYNEQFF	TRBV20-1	TRBJ2-1	-	11	few
TGTGCCAGCTCAGACAGTACTATGAACACTGAAGCTTTCTTT	CASSDSTMNTEAFF	TRBV18	TRBJ1-1	-	14	many
TGCGCCAGCAGTCAACCGAGGACAGGGGCAAGGGATTCACCCCTCCACTTT	CASSQPRTGARDSPLHF	TRBV23-1	TRBJ1-6	TRBD1	17	-
TGCGCCAGCAGGGCCGGGACAGGGGGCGACACCGGGGAGCTGTTTTTT	CASRAGTGGDTGELFF	TRBV5-1	TRBJ2-2	TRBD1	16	few
TGTGCCAGCAGAGCCGCCGGACTAGCGGGGGGGATCACAGATACGCAGTATTTT	CASRAAGLAGGITDTQYF	TRBV3-1	TRBJ2-3	TRBD2	18	once
TGTGCCAGCAGCCGAAAGGGCAGGGGCTCCTACGAGCAGTACTTC	CASSRKGRGSYEQYF	TRBV11-2	TRBJ2-7	-	15	-
TGTGCCAGCAGCTTCGGACCCAACTATGGCTACACCTTC	CASSFGPNYGYTF	TRBV7-2	TRBJ1-2	-	13	few
TGTGCCAGCAGCTCCGATCTCCCCCTTTACAATGAGCAGTTCTTC	CASSSDLPLYNEQFF	TRBV9	TRBJ2-1	-	15	few
TGTGCCAGCGCCCGGGACAGGGGAACAGATACGCAGTATTTT	CASARDRGTDTQYF	TRBV11-2	TRBJ2-3	TRBD1	14	many
TGTGCCAGCTCCCCCACATTCGGGGCCGGGGCCAACGTCCTGACTTTC	CASSPTFGAGANVLTF	TRBV18	TRBJ2-6	-	16	-
TGTGCCAGCAGCCAAGAAACCTCGGGTAGCGGGGGCATATATTTT	CASSQETSGSGGIYF	TRBV4-2	TRBJ1-3	-	15	few
TGTGCCAGCTCACTTGACGTTGCGGGCAGGAATGAAAAACTGTTTTTT	CASSLDVAGRNEKLFF	TRBV18	TRBJ1-4	-	16	-